Each of the 18 T cell receptor beta chains below was sequenced from the same sample in a study of CD4 T cells in relation to SARS-CoV-2 and coronaviruses. Their target antigens are unknown. The data were produced by immunoSEQ multiplex PCR, yet TCRdb's version contains in-frame clones alone and is incomplete. The top ten clones hold roughly a sixth of a sample with more than 20,000 clones, under 80% of them seen once. Before the COVID-19 pandemic, during about 2010-2018, CD4+ T cells were taken from unexposed donors. The cells were cultured for about ten days before CD4+ T cells were isolated. Source material: CD4+ T cells from PBMCs, cultured in vitro. The receptor source for this set is a human donor in good health.

This clone was found a few times. The rearrangement uses TRBV7-9 and TRBJ1-1; D is possibly TRBD1 (5 bases). Trimming cost V 5 bases and J 2 bases, with 15 bases left between them. The CDR3 contains 15 residues. The V gene's germline CDR1 is SEHNR and CDR2 FQNEAQ (reference sequence). CDR3: CASSRRGGYNTEAFF. In nucleotides, the CDR3 is TGTGCCAGCAGCAGAAGGGGAGGGTATAACACTGAAGCTTTCTTT.

This clone was seen once. The chain has TRBV4-1 and TRBJ2-2; the D gene is possibly TRBD1 (6 bases). Germline-derived CDR1 and CDR2 are MGHRA and YSYEKL. With 1 base removed from V and 3 bases from J, the gap between germline ends came to 9 bases. This CDR3 has 15 amino acids. The CDR3 nucleotides read TGCGCCAGCAGCCAAGCGGACAGAGACACCGGGGAGCTGTTTTTT. Translating it yields CASSQADRDTGELFF.

CDR3 nucleotide sequence: TGCGCCAGCAGGACAGGGGGCAGCACAGATACGCAGTATTTT. Amino acid sequence: CASRTGGSTDTQYF. V is TRBV5-1 and J is TRBJ2-3; TRBD1 aligns across 10 bases. The germline CDR1 and CDR2 sequences are SGHRS and YFSETQ. CDR3 length: 14 residues. V was clipped by 5 bases and J by 0 bases; unmatched bases: 0. The variable domain in full, with the rest retrieved from reference TRBV5-1 and TRBJ2-3, is KAGVTQTPRYLIKTRGQQVTLSCSPISGHRSVSWYQQTPGQGLQFLFEYFSETQRNKGNFPGRFSGRQFSNSRSEMNVSTLELGDSALYLCASRTGGSTDTQYFGPGTRLTVL.

The V and J genes are TRBV11-2 and TRBJ2-6; TRBD1 matches at 7 bases. Per the germline V gene, CDR1 is SGHAT and CDR2 is FQNNGV. V dropped 3 bases and J dropped 2; count of bases not matched to a gene: 1. The CDR3 spans 15 residues. The CDR3 loop is CASSFDRAGANVLTF. The CDR3 nucleotides read TGTGCCAGCAGCTTCGACAGGGCTGGGGCCAACGTCCTGACTTTC.

V usage is TRBV21-1 and J usage is TRBJ1-2. TRBV21-1 is a documented pseudogene. The length of the CDR3 is 14 residues. CDR3 nucleotide sequence: TGTGCCAGCAGCAAAGTTATCGGAGGTGGTGGCTACACCTTC. The encoded protein is CASSKVIGGGGYTF.

The chain joins TRBV5-1 to TRBJ2-3; 9 bases match TRBD2. This CDR3 contains 15 residues. CDR1 and CDR2 (germline): SGHRS, YFSETQ. The junction had 5 bases not matched to a gene; V was cut back by 2 bases and J by 4 bases. For the CDR3, the DNA is TGCGCCAGCAGCTTTGGGGCGGGAGGGGCAGATACGCAGTATTTT. Residues: CASSFGAGGADTQYF.

The chain couples TRBV30 to TRBJ2-5; D may be TRBD2 (5 bases). The CDR3 sequence is 14 residues long. CDR1 and CDR2 (germline): GTSNPN, SVGIG (reference sequence). Trimming took 0 bases from V and 3 from J, leaving 11 bases between them. CDR3 region: CAWSVGGPKETQYF. The CDR3 DNA reads TGTGCCTGGAGTGTCGGCGGGCCTAAAGAGACCCAGTACTTC.

V usage is TRBV6-4 and J usage is TRBJ2-6; D not certain. CDR3 length: 14 amino acids. The V end was cut by 1 base, the J end by 0 bases, with 1 base between. CDR1 is MRHNA, CDR2 SNTAGT, per germline. CDR3 loop: CASSDFSGANVLTF. As DNA, the CDR3 is TGTGCCAGCAGTGACTTCTCTGGGGCCAACGTCCTGACTTTC.

This chain's CDR3 is CASSFWSGRKGTGELFF. Here the CDR3 DNA reads TGTGCCAGCAGCTTTTGGAGCGGGCGGAAAGGGACCGGGGAGCTGTTTTTT. The rearrangement links TRBV7-8 to TRBJ2-2; weak D call: TRBD2 (6 bases). Germline CDR1 is SGHVS and CDR2 is FQNEAQ. V shed 3 bases and J shed 5 bases, with 19 bases lying between them. The CDR3 has 17 residues.

The chain has TRBV10-3 and TRBJ2-3; 8 bases agree with TRBD1. V lost 2 bases to trimming and J lost 4 bases; unmatched junction nucleotides: 8. This CDR3 region has 16 residues. Germline values: CDR1 ENHRY, CDR2 SYGVKD. CDR3 nucleotides: TGTGCCATCAGTGAGCCAGGGGGCTCCATAGCAGATACGCAGTATTTT. Translation gives CAISEPGGSIADTQYF.

This clone was observed a handful of times. The chain carries TRBV30 and TRBJ1-2; 10 bases agree with TRBD1. In germline, CDR1 is GTSNPN, CDR2 SVGIG (reference sequence). This CDR3 contains 14 residues. V dropped 3 bases and J dropped 1; count of bases not matched to a gene: 2. The CDR3 DNA follows: TGTGCCTGGAGAGGACAGGGGGATAACTATGGCTACACCTTC. It specifies CAWRGQGDNYGYTF.

This clone was detected only a few times. The chain combines TRBV10-3 with TRBJ2-1, with 8 bases that match TRBD2. The CDR3 has 14 amino acids. Germline assignment: CDR1 ENHRY and CDR2 SYGVKD. Trimming took 3 bases from V and 10 from J; bases not matched to a gene: 8. The CDR3 DNA reads TGTGCCATCAGTGAAGGTCGGGAGGGCGAGGAGCAGTTCTTC. Translation: CAISEGREGEEQFF.

V usage is TRBV6-2 or TRBV6-3 and J usage is TRBJ1-5, with TRBD1 matching 7 bases. This CDR3 region has 17 residues. J was trimmed by 0 bases and V by 3 bases; bases with no gene match: 8. CDR1 MNHEY and CDR2 SVGEGT come from the germline V gene. CDR3 nucleotide sequence: TGTGCCAGCAGTTATCCAGAAGGGACAGCTAGCAATCAGCCCCAGCATTTT. This encodes CASSYPEGTASNQPQHF.

CDR3 nucleotide sequence: TGTGCCAGCAGCTTGGCGGAGCGAGGACAAGAGACCCAGTACTTC. This encodes CASSLAERGQETQYF. The V and J genes are TRBV5-4 and TRBJ2-5, with D hard to call. The CDR3 totals 15 residues. Germline V gene sequence: CDR1 SGHNT, CDR2 YYREEE (reference sequence). V was clipped by 0 bases and J by 2 bases, with 11 bases between them. Full variable domain (remainder filled in from reference TRBV5-4 and TRBJ2-5): ETGVTQSPTHLIKTRGQQVTLRCSSQSGHNTVSWYQQALGQGPQFIFQYYREEENGRGNFPPRFSGLQFPNYSSELNVNALELDDSALYLCASSLAERGQETQYFGPGTRLLVL.

This clone was counted once. The rearrangement uses TRBV5-1 and TRBJ2-1; 7 bases are shared with TRBD1. J lost 0 bases, V lost 4 bases, and 7 bases had no gene match. This CDR3 is 16 amino acids long. Germline CDR1 is SGHRS and CDR2 is YFSETQ. CDR3 sequence reads: CASSKQGQNSYNEQFF. CDR3 sequence (DNA): TGCGCCAGCAGCAAGCAGGGACAGAACTCCTACAATGAGCAGTTCTTC.

This clone was seen just once. The rearrangement joins TRBV28 to TRBJ1-5, with 10 nucleotides matching TRBD1. Per the germline V gene, CDR1 is MDHEN and CDR2 is SYDVKM. V lost 6 bases to trimming and J lost 6 bases; unmatched junction nucleotides: 20. The CDR3 has 19 amino acids. The CDR3 here is CASRQPGQGFSWKLQPQHF. The DNA for the CDR3 is TGTGCCAGCAGACAACCGGGACAGGGGTTCTCTTGGAAGCTTCAGCCCCAGCATTTT.

This sequence joins TRBV2 and TRBJ2-5; a weak D match, TRBD1 (6 bases). V was trimmed by 4 bases and J by 4 bases, leaving 13 bases between them. Looked up from germline, CDR1 is SNHLY and CDR2 is FYNNEI. The CDR3 sequence is 14 residues long. The CDR3 spells CASSGSGVVETQYF. CDR3 nucleotides: TGTGCCAGCAGTGGGTCAGGGGTAGTAGAGACCCAGTACTTC.

This sequence joins TRBV18 and TRBJ1-6; D is uncertain. V lost 1 base, J lost 7 bases, and 11 bases lay in between. In germline, CDR1 is KGHSH, CDR2 LQKENI. The CDR3 contains 15 residues. The chain's CDR3 is CASSPRGVMNSPLHF. The CDR3 region has the DNA TGTGCCAGCTCACCACGCGGGGTGATGAATTCACCCCTCCACTTT. The full variable domain, rest sourced from reference TRBV18 and TRBJ1-6, is NAGVMQNPRHLVRRRGQEARLRCSPMKGHSHVYWYRQLPEEGLKFMVYLQKENIIDESGMPKERFSAEFPKEGPSILRIQQVVRGDSAAYFCASSPRGVMNSPLHFGNGTRLTVT.